This T cell receptor beta chain was sequenced during a study of T cell responses to AZD1222 COVID-19 vaccine. Trimming pared 3 bases from V and 0 bases from J, leaving 18 bases between. Germline-derived CDR1 and CDR2 are SGHTA and FQGNSA. The CDR3 loop spans 19 amino acids. Study-level results: As reported, nearly half of all spike-specific TCRs target variant regions that are unmutated. Across the whole spike, CD4 TCRs peaked at regions 160-218 and 743-854.

Assay: immunoSEQ multiplex PCR; the TCRdb copy retains only in-frame clones and omits some. The sample lists 100,000 to 150,000 clones, 88% occurring once. Worth noting for this clone: Its antigen is undetermined.

This sequence was found in an adult in good health. The gene calls are TRBV7-2 and TRBJ2-6; possible D gene TRBD1, 6 bases. The sequences come from peripheral blood, collected on day 0 of AZD1222 vaccination. CDR3 residues: CASSFTTGAAFSGANVLTF. CDR3 DNA: TGTGCCAGCAGCTTCACGACAGGCGCCGCCTTCTCTGGGGCCAACGTCCTGACTTTC.